Presented here are 15 T cell receptor beta chains from one specimen sequenced in a study of shared clonotypes between healthy human individuals. Assay: immunoSEQ multiplex PCR; the TCRdb copy retains only in-frame clones and omits some. Among hundreds of thousands of clones, 75% to 85% were seen once, and the ten largest hold roughly 13%. Sequenced material: PBMCs. These receptors were taken from a woman aged 40 to 50 in good health. Some clones in this sample may be carry-over from other donors' samples.

J is TRBJ2-2 and V is TRBV10-1; 9 bases match TRBD1. Germline V lookup: CDR1 WNHNN, CDR2 SYGVQD (reference sequence). The CDR3 runs to 14 residues. V lost 6 bases and J lost 3; bases outside the gene matches: 2. CDR3 loop: CASRGQGDTGELFF. For the CDR3, the DNA is TGCGCCAGCAGGGGACAGGGCGACACCGGGGAGCTGTTTTTT.

This chain joins TRBV2 and TRBJ1-1; 7 bases map to TRBD1. The V gene's germline CDR1 is SNHLY and CDR2 FYNNEI. This CDR3 contains 16 residues. With V trimmed by 3 bases and J by 4 bases, 11 bases remained unmatched. CDR3 sequence reads: CASSEQGGFISTEAFF. The CDR3, as DNA: TGTGCCAGCAGTGAGCAGGGGGGGTTTATCAGCACTGAAGCTTTCTTT. Filled out from reference TRBV2 and TRBJ1-1, the complete variable domain reads EPEVTQTPSHQVTQMGQEVILRCVPISNHLYFYWYRQILGQKVEFLVSFYNNEISEKSEIFDDQFSVERPDGSNFTLKIRSTKLEDSAMYFCASSEQGGFISTEAFFGQGTRLTVV.

V is TRBV7-2 and J is TRBJ1-4, with a weak D call TRBD1 (5 bases). The CDR3 consists of 15 residues. The V end was cut by 0 bases, the J end by 3 bases, with 8 bases between. Per the germline V gene, CDR1 is SGHTA and CDR2 is FQGNSA. As DNA, the CDR3 is TGTGCCAGCAGCTTAGCGGCAGGGTCTAATGAAAAACTGTTTTTT. Protein: CASSLAAGSNEKLFF.

This clone turned up a few times. V gene TRBV6-4 combines with J gene TRBJ2-2; 7 nucleotides line up with TRBD1. Germline assignment: CDR1 MRHNA and CDR2 SNTAGT. The CDR3 length is 14 residues. With 6 bases clipped from V and 5 bases from J, the junction kept 6 bases outside the gene matches. CDR3 bases: TGTGCCAGCAGCCCCGGGACAGAGACCGGGGAGCTGTTTTTT. This gives the protein CASSPGTETGELFF.

The CDR3 region is CASSLQVGYTDTQYF. The CDR3 nucleotides are TGTGCCAGCAGCCTACAGGTGGGCTACACAGATACGCAGTATTTT. The V and J genes are TRBV5-4 and TRBJ2-3; D possibly corresponds to TRBD1 (5 bases). The CDR3 loop spans 15 amino acids. Trimming took off 4 bases at V and 2 bases at J, with 14 bases between the two ends. Germline CDR1 reads SGHNT; CDR2 reads YYREEE (reference sequence).

The V and J genes are TRBV10-2 and TRBJ2-7; 7 bases agree with TRBD2. The J segment lost 2 bases and the V segment lost 8 bases, leaving 9 bases of the junction unmatched. CDR3 size: 14 residues. Germline CDR1 WSHSY, CDR2 SAAADI. CDR3 bases: TGCGCCAGCGGGGAGGGGACGGGCACCTACGAGCAGTACTTC. Its translation: CASGEGTGTYEQYF.

This chain uses TRBV7-9 with TRBJ2-2, with D hard to call. The CDR3 is 13 amino acids. The germline V gene encodes CDR1 SEHNR and CDR2 FQNEAQ (reference sequence). V lost 1 base and J lost 7, with 7 bases in between. The CDR3 is CASSLGTFGELFF. The CDR3 region has the DNA TGTGCCAGCAGCTTAGGGACGTTCGGGGAGCTGTTTTTT. Full variable domain (outside the CDR3, taken from reference TRBV7-9 and TRBJ2-2): DTGVSQNPRHKITKRGQNVTFRCDPISEHNRLYWYRQTLGQGPEFLTYFQNEAQLEKSRLLSDRFSAERPKGSFSTLEIQRTEQGDSAMYLCASSLGTFGELFFGEGSRLTVL.

This chain joins TRBV2 and TRBJ1-1; D not certain. Germline CDR1 SNHLY, CDR2 FYNNEI. The CDR3 loop spans 13 amino acids. V shed 1 base and J shed 4 bases, with 7 bases lying between them. The CDR3: CASSEERRTEAFF. DNA of the CDR3: TGTGCCAGCAGTGAAGAGCGGCGCACTGAAGCTTTCTTT.

This clone was recorded once. This chain joins TRBV28 and TRBJ2-5, with 9 nucleotides matching TRBD2. CDR3 length equals 15 residues. CDR1 MDHEN and CDR2 SYDVKM come from the germline V gene. V shed 6 bases and J 9 bases; nucleotides not matched to a gene: 14. CDR3 protein: CASSQIAAGGRAQYF. The CDR3 DNA reads TGTGCCAGCAGCCAAATTGCAGCGGGCGGGAGGGCCCAGTACTTC.

The chain combines TRBV7-9 with TRBJ2-3; TRBD2 matches 8 bases. The germline gives CDR1 SEHNR, CDR2 FQNEAQ (reference sequence). V shed 1 base, J shed 1 base, and the junction held 10 bases outside the gene matches. This CDR3 has 18 amino acids. The CDR3 reads CASSLGSGSIFGTDTQYF. The CDR3 DNA follows: TGTGCCAGCAGCTTAGGGAGCGGGAGCATATTCGGCACAGATACGCAGTATTTT. Combining the CDR3 with reference TRBV7-9 and TRBJ2-3 gives the whole variable domain DTGVSQNPRHKITKRGQNVTFRCDPISEHNRLYWYRQTLGQGPEFLTYFQNEAQLEKSRLLSDRFSAERPKGSFSTLEIQRTEQGDSAMYLCASSLGSGSIFGTDTQYFGPGTRLTVL.

This chain connects TRBV7-2 to TRBJ2-7, with D hard to call. The length of the CDR3 is 13 residues. The germline V gene has CDR1 SGHTA and CDR2 FQGNSA. The ends were cut back, 4 bases at V and 7 bases at J, with 14 bases in the middle. This CDR3 is CASSSRAEREQYF. The CDR3 DNA reads TGTGCCAGCAGCTCTCGTGCGGAAAGGGAGCAGTACTTC.

The chain uses TRBV15 and TRBJ2-7; D remains ambiguous. V lost 0 bases to trimming and J lost 3 bases, with 12 bases between them. The germline V gene has CDR1 LNHNV and CDR2 YYDKDF (reference sequence). This CDR3 has 15 amino acids. The CDR3: CATSREPPSVYEQYF. CDR3 coding DNA: TGTGCCACCAGCAGAGAACCTCCTTCGGTCTACGAGCAGTACTTC.

This clone was seen a few times. The chain employs TRBV27 and TRBJ1-5; 7 bases line up with TRBD1. CDR3 size: 17 residues. Trimming at V came to 5 bases and at J to 0 bases, leaving 10 bases not matched to a gene. Germline CDR1 reads MNHEY; CDR2 reads SMNVEV (reference sequence). CDR3 sequence: CASSPYPRGYSNQPQHF. The DNA for the CDR3 is TGTGCCAGCAGTCCATACCCCAGGGGGTATAGCAATCAGCCCCAGCATTTT.

This rearrangement joins TRBV28 to TRBJ1-4, with no clear D. Germline V CDR1 and CDR2: MDHEN, SYDVKM. Trimming pared 4 bases from V and 4 bases from J, leaving 7 bases between. The length of the CDR3 is 13 residues. The CDR3 protein is CASSSARNEKLFF. The CDR3 DNA follows: TGTGCCAGCAGTTCCGCGCGTAATGAAAAACTGTTTTTT.

This chain joins TRBV9 and TRBJ2-1; D gene unclear. The CDR3 length is 13 residues. V lost 0 bases, J lost 7 bases, and 8 bases lay in between. Germline V gene data show CDR1 as SGDLS and CDR2 as YYNGEE. The CDR3, as DNA: TGTGCCAGCAGCGTAGAAGATAGAAATGAGCAGTTCTTC. This encodes CASSVEDRNEQFF.